What follows describes a single TCR beta chain. RNA transcripts served as template for amplifying TCR beta CDR3 sequences. After a first-round RT-PCR with HTBI primers, a second-round multiplex PCR was run. TCRdb re-called the multiplex PCR reads through MiXCR, storing one row per CDR3 protein. The sample yields about 1.2 million distinct CDR3 sequences, approximately 35% seen once. This CDR3 contains 17 residues. From germline, CDR1 is SGHDN and CDR2 FVKESK. Trimming shortened V by 0 bases and J by 2 bases, and 17 bases separated the two germline ends. This entry comes from a study of Graves' ophthalmopathy and Graves' hyperthyroidism. New diagnoses, under 2 months' duration, and ages 18 to 65 characterized the hyperthyroidism patients.

Specimen: peripheral blood or thyroid tissue (not recorded which). The sequence derives from an adult man with Graves' hyperthyroidism. This chain links TRBV14 with TRBJ2-7, with D maybe TRBD2 (5 bases). The CDR3 here is CASSQEVGAFPPYEQYF. The CDR3 DNA follows: TGTGCCAGCAGCCAAGAAGTGGGAGCCTTCCCACCCTACGAGCAGTACTTC.